This T cell receptor (beta chain) was sequenced in a study of blood T cells in healthy people across ages (dated by TCRdb to the mid-2010s). Regarding the study in general: In model experiments, roughly one uniquely barcoded TCR beta cDNA molecule per two T cells was captured by template switching. Using deep sequencing normalized with unique cDNA molecular identifiers, the study measured how TCR beta repertoire diversity changes with age. The donors were split into four age groups: young (average around 16 years), middle-aged (39), aged (roughly 68) and long-lived (about 82). To avoid experimental bias, donors of different ages were distributed randomly across sequencing lanes. For two donors (one aged 18 to 30 and one aged 80 or older), the study analyzed two additional independent replicas of 1 million unique cDNA reads from the same blood draw. What the work shows at the level of the full study, not this receptor alone: Conclusive comparison of naive and antigen-experienced compartments was prevented by the profiling of bulk unsorted PBMCs. Because donor CMV infection status was unknown, age-related changes in expanded clonotypes were potentially confounded. A strong correlation was found between observed TCR beta diversity and the percentage of naive T cells measured by flow cytometry. Compared with the aged group, the long-lived group had more naive CD4+ T cells, fewer expanded clones and increased TCR diversity, a pattern suggesting age selection. Estimates of total diversity from one million sequenced T cells were regarded as lower bounds and underestimates. Observed TCR beta diversity per million T cells fell roughly linearly with age, and a significant reduction was already apparent by age roughly 41.

Receptor amplification or capture employed 5' RACE. TCRdb records Illumina HiSeq 2500 as the sequencer. The second PCR ran for roughly 6 to 11 cycles and used a J-beta primer mix along with a sample-barcoded 5' primer. A unique molecular identifier was introduced onto each TCR beta cDNA molecule by a template-switch 5' adaptor carrying 12 random nucleotides. At least 2.5 million CDR3-containing paired-end reads were obtained from each sample. First-strand cDNA was synthesized from all RNA with the Mint cDNA synthesis kit, primed by a TRBC-specific oligonucleotide. Following uracil-DNA glycosylase treatment, all cDNA underwent a first 18-cycle PCR with the universal primers M1SS and BC2_uni_R. In the original analysis: For normalization, 1 million high-quality reads were randomly selected from each sample, with every read carrying a distinct molecular identifier. Reads sharing molecular identifiers were discarded rather than binned into consensus sequences. MiTCR, run with a Q25 quality threshold and the strictest error-elimination algorithm, handled CDR3 identification, clonotype clustering and error correction. A nonparametric unseen species model with Euler transformation was used to estimate a lower bound on total TCR beta diversity. TCRdb reprocessed the public reads (quality trimming at Q25 with fastp, clone calling with MiXCR) and kept in-frame beta chains. Duplicate CDR3 protein sequences are folded into a single record with the most common DNA and genes. Here the V and J calls rest on TCRdb's processing, not on the authors' analysis. This sample holds 800,000 to 950,000 distinct CDR3 sequences; around 36% were observed only once. The ten largest account for over 10% of the sample.

The CDR3 starts with the cysteine, ends with the phenylalanine, and has 13 residues. Only the CDR3 DNA is retained, 39 bases long and in frame from the first base. From a lookup of the germline V gene, CDR1 and CDR2 are LGHNA and YNFKEQ. The 39 donors, aged roughly 6 to 90 years, were systemically healthy Caucasian individuals from Russia. Around 9.8 milliliters of peripheral blood were collected from each donor into EDTA-treated Vacutainer tubes. Ficoll-Paque density-gradient centrifugation was used to isolate PBMCs, with at least 7 million obtained per sample. Trizol reagent was used to extract total RNA from the PBMCs, yielding at least 5.5 micrograms per sample. For every donor, flow cytometry on a PBMC aliquot measured the percentage of naive CD45RAhigh/CD27high T cells. Comment on this clonotype: Which antigen it targets is not known. One junction end disagrees with the germline gene, perhaps due to a read error.

Recombination joined TRBV4-2 with TRBJ2-5; the D gene cannot be resolved reliably. The sample taken for sequencing was blood. The TCR originated in a man aged 18 to 35 in good health. The DNA sequence reads TGTGCCAACAGCCAAGATCCGACCGAGACCCAGTACTTC. Its protein reads: CANSQDPTETQYF.